Included here is one T cell receptor (beta chain) sequence, with context. This sample is part of a study of blood T cell repertoires in COVID-19. The overall study: Spain, Italy and the United States supplied samples that represented acute and convalescent COVID-19. PBMCs, B-cell-depleted T cells, or T cells provided the cDNA or gDNA that made up the material.

Using immunoSEQ multiplex PCR, the repertoire was profiled, and TCRdb retains in-frame clones only, with some absent. The sample has tens of thousands of clones, around nine tenths seen once. V shed 6 bases, J shed 6 bases, and the junction held 9 bases outside the gene matches. Looked up from germline, CDR1 is SEHNR and CDR2 is FQNEAQ (reference sequence). The CDR3 length is 14 residues. The sample consisted of peripheral blood. The chain joins TRBV7-9 to TRBJ2-5; TRBD1 agrees at 8 bases. The receptor's source is a man in his forties or fifties with acute or convalescent COVID-19. The CDR3: CASRTWTGRQTQYF. DNA of the CDR3: TGTGCCAGCAGAACCTGGACAGGGCGACAGACCCAGTACTTC.